The 26 T cell receptor beta chains reported below all come from one sample, sequenced in a study of OX40 agonist ivuxolimab in advanced cancers. The protocol was immunoSEQ multiplex PCR, while the TCRdb copy is restricted to in-frame clones and leaves out a portion. The sample consists of approximately 32,000 clones, approximately 91% of them appearing once. Source: CD4+ or CD8+ T cells sorted from blood, taken in a trial of the OX40 agonist ivuxolimab. These TCRs come from an adult with an advanced solid tumor such as melanoma, head and neck, liver or kidney cancer.

This chain uses TRBV4-1 with TRBJ1-1, with D possibly matching TRBD1 (5 bases). Deletions cut 3 bases from V and 4 bases from J, with 15 bases between. The CDR3 totals 15 residues. Germline assignment: CDR1 MGHRA and CDR2 YSYEKL. In DNA, the CDR3 is TGCGCCAGCAGCCAGCACAGGAATGTGGGCACTGAAGCTTTCTTT. Amino acids: CASSQHRNVGTEAFF.

The CDR3 region is CASSSLAEQYF. The DNA of the CDR3 is TGTGCCAGCAGTTCCCTCGCCGAGCAGTACTTC. This rearrangement joins TRBV6-5 to TRBJ2-7, with no clear D. This CDR3 comprises 11 residues. Germline assignment: CDR1 MNHEY and CDR2 SVGAGI. V lost 4 bases to trimming and J lost 6 bases, with 7 bases between them.

The chain links TRBV6-6 to TRBJ2-3, with 7 bases matching TRBD1. The germline CDR1 and CDR2 sequences are MNHNY and SVGAGI (reference sequence). The CDR3 extends over 15 amino acids. Unmatched junction bases numbered 4, after V lost 4 bases and J lost 0 bases. The chain's CDR3 is CASSFGTVSTDTQYF. In DNA, the CDR3 is TGTGCCAGCAGTTTCGGGACAGTCAGCACAGATACGCAGTATTTT.

This chain links TRBV4-2 with TRBJ2-3; no reliable D call. Germline V lookup: CDR1 LGHNA, CDR2 YNFKEQ. The CDR3 totals 16 residues. V shed 0 bases and J shed 6 bases, with 16 bases lying between them. CDR3 in DNA: TGTGCCAGCAGCCAAGATCCCCAAACGGGTTCGGATACGCAGTATTTT. Translated: CASSQDPQTGSDTQYF.

The rearrangement joins TRBV7-2 to TRBJ1-3; D is perhaps TRBD1 (6 bases). V was pared by 5 bases and J by 3 bases, with 11 bases between. The CDR3 contains 14 residues. Germline loops: CDR1 SGHTA, CDR2 FQGNSA. The CDR3 is CASSPYRDGNTIYF. DNA of the CDR3: TGTGCCAGCAGCCCATACAGGGATGGAAACACCATATATTTT. Combining the CDR3 with reference TRBV7-2 and TRBJ1-3 gives the whole variable domain GAGVSQSPSNKVTEKGKDVELRCDPISGHTALYWYRQSLGQGLEFLIYFQGNSAPDKSGLPSDRFSAERTGGSVSTLTIQRTQQEDSAVYLCASSPYRDGNTIYFGEGSWLTVV.

V is TRBV11-2 and J is TRBJ2-3; TRBD2 matches 11 bases. The V and J ends lost 2 bases and 4 bases, in that order; junction bases with no gene match: 2. Germline V gives CDR1 SGHAT, CDR2 FQNNGV. The CDR3 loop spans 15 amino acids. The CDR3 DNA reads TGTGCCAGCAGCTTATTGGGACTAGCGGCAGATACGCAGTATTTT. Its protein is CASSLLGLAADTQYF.

The CDR3 DNA is TGTGCCAGCAGTGAAAGATCGGGGGCCGTCTACGAGCAGTACTTC. Its translation: CASSERSGAVYEQYF. The chain is built from TRBV2 and TRBJ2-7; D may be TRBD1 or TRBD2 (6 bases each). Germline V gene data show CDR1 as SNHLY and CDR2 as FYNNEI. Deletions cut 2 bases from V and 3 bases from J, with 14 bases between. The CDR3 has 15 residues.

The chain couples TRBV28 to TRBJ2-6; TRBD1 matches at 12 bases. CDR1 and CDR2 (germline): MDHEN, SYDVKM. V trimming: 3 bases; J trimming: 3 bases; junction bases outside the gene matches: 12. The CDR3 loop spans 20 amino acids. CDR3 nucleotide sequence: TGTGCCAGCAGTTTCCTTTACCGGGACAGGGGGCAGGGTGGGGCCAACGTCCTGACTTTC. Translating gives CASSFLYRDRGQGGANVLTF.

The rearrangement uses TRBV30 and TRBJ1-2; tentatively, D is TRBD1 (5 bases). The CDR3 loop spans 15 amino acids. Germline CDR1 GTSNPN, CDR2 SVGIG (reference sequence). Trimming stripped 4 bases from V and 6 bases from J, with 21 bases between. The CDR3 region is CAWIKGSPRSHGYTF. CDR3 coding DNA: TGTGCCTGGATAAAGGGGTCCCCGAGAAGCCATGGCTACACCTTC.

The chain employs TRBV7-9 and TRBJ2-5; D perhaps matches TRBD1 (5 bases). Trimming took 4 bases from V and 11 from J, leaving 14 bases between them. There are 12 residues in the CDR3. The germline V gene encodes CDR1 SEHNR and CDR2 FQNEAQ (reference sequence). DNA of the CDR3: TGTGCCAGCAGCTGGGGAACAGGTGAGCAGTACTTC. This encodes CASSWGTGEQYF.

The gene calls are TRBV7-9 and TRBJ2-7; 11 nucleotides align to TRBD1. The CDR3 is 18 amino acids. Germline assignment: CDR1 SEHNR and CDR2 FQNEAQ (reference sequence). The V segment lost 5 bases and the J segment 4 bases; nucleotides outside the gene matches: 16. The CDR3 nucleotides read TGTGCCAGCAGCCGTACCGCCGGACAGGGGGCGGTGTGGTACGAGCAGTACTTC. Its protein is CASSRTAGQGAVWYEQYF.

The rearrangement uses TRBV18 and TRBJ2-7; 7 nucleotides align to TRBD2. CDR1 and CDR2 (germline): KGHSH, LQKENI. CDR3 length: 14 residues. J was trimmed by 1 base and V by 6 bases; bases with no gene match: 6. The CDR3 sequence: CASSDGGWSYEQYF. CDR3 nucleotide sequence: TGTGCCAGCTCGGACGGGGGGTGGTCCTACGAGCAGTACTTC.

This sequence joins TRBV6-1 and TRBJ2-7, with D maybe TRBD1 (5 bases). Per germline, CDR1 MNHNS and CDR2 SASEGT. This CDR3 contains 14 residues. V was trimmed by 1 base and J by 2 bases, leaving 9 bases between them. The CDR3 DNA reads as TGTGCCAGCAGTGAAGGGACATCCGCCTACGAGCAGTACTTC. This translates into CASSEGTSAYEQYF.

This chain links TRBV10-1 with TRBJ2-7; 8 bases are a match to TRBD1. J lost 5 bases, V lost 4 bases, and 4 bases had no gene match. Germline-derived CDR1 and CDR2 are WNHNN and SYGVQD (reference sequence). The CDR3 is made up of 13 amino acids. The CDR3 protein is CASSARTGNEQYF. CDR3 bases: TGCGCCAGCAGTGCCCGGACAGGGAACGAGCAGTACTTC.

This chain joins TRBV7-9 and TRBJ2-2; TRBD1 agrees at 8 bases. V dropped 4 bases and J dropped 2; count of bases not matched to a gene: 6. From germline, CDR1 is SEHNR and CDR2 FQNEAQ (reference sequence). The CDR3 is made up of 16 amino acids. The CDR3 spells CASSSTGGSNTGELFF. The CDR3 DNA reads TGTGCCAGCAGCTCCACAGGGGGATCAAACACCGGGGAGCTGTTTTTT. The complete variable domain, with remaining parts taken from reference TRBV7-9 and TRBJ2-2, reads DTGVSQNPRHKITKRGQNVTFRCDPISEHNRLYWYRQTLGQGPEFLTYFQNEAQLEKSRLLSDRFSAERPKGSFSTLEIQRTEQGDSAMYLCASSSTGGSNTGELFFGEGSRLTVL.

The chain has TRBV6-6 and TRBJ2-1; 7 bases fit TRBD1. Germline V gene data show CDR1 as MNHNY and CDR2 as SVGAGI (reference sequence). Trimming cost V 7 bases and J 2 bases; bases outside gene matches: 8. The CDR3 is 15 residues long. CDR3 region: CASILGQDPYNEQFF. CDR3 sequence (DNA): TGTGCCAGCATCTTAGGACAGGACCCCTACAATGAGCAGTTCTTC.

J is TRBJ2-7 and V is TRBV25-1; the D call may be TRBD1 or TRBD2 (5 bases each). This CDR3 is built from 10 residues. Germline V gene sequence: CDR1 MGHDK, CDR2 SYGVNS. Trimming stripped 9 bases from V and 3 bases from J, with 6 bases between. In nucleotides, the CDR3 is TGTGCCAGTGGGGGCTACGAGCAGTACTTC. Its protein product is CASGGYEQYF.

The rearrangement joins TRBV5-4 to TRBJ2-7, with unresolved D. Per the germline V gene, CDR1 is SGHNT and CDR2 is YYREEE (reference sequence). The CDR3 totals 12 residues. V lost 4 bases and J lost 0, with 5 bases in between. CDR3 sequence: CASSPSSYEQYF. In DNA form, the CDR3 reads TGTGCCAGCAGCCCTTCCTCCTACGAGCAGTACTTC.

The chain combines TRBV11-1 with TRBJ2-3; 9 bases agree with TRBD1. V was clipped by 5 bases and J by 5 bases; unmatched bases: 8. There are 15 residues in the CDR3. Germline V gene lookup returns CDR1 SGHAT and CDR2 FQDESV (reference sequence). The CDR3 region is CASSQIDRGRDTQYF. The CDR3 bases are TGTGCCAGCAGCCAAATTGACAGGGGGAGAGATACGCAGTATTTT.

This chain joins TRBV28 and TRBJ1-3, with unresolved D. The germline gives CDR1 MDHEN, CDR2 SYDVKM. The CDR3 spans 14 residues. Trimming left V 3 bases short and J 7 bases short, with 13 bases between. The CDR3 reads CASSFRTAWNTIYF. In DNA, the CDR3 is TGTGCCAGCAGTTTCAGGACGGCTTGGAACACCATATATTTT. The whole variable domain, remainder taken from reference TRBV28 and TRBJ1-3, is DVKVTQSSRYLVKRTGEKVFLECVQDMDHENMFWYRQDPGLGLRLIYFSYDVKMKEKGDIPEGYSVSREKKERFSLILESASTNQTSMYLCASSFRTAWNTIYFGEGSWLTVV.

The V and J genes are TRBV29-1 and TRBJ1-1; D is uncertain. The CDR3 extends over 14 amino acids. Germline lookup yields CDR1 SQVTM and CDR2 ANQGSEA. Trimming left V 3 bases short and J 3 bases short, with 14 bases between. CDR3 amino acids: CSVDLLEEHTEAFF. As DNA, the CDR3 is TGCAGCGTTGACCTTCTGGAGGAGCACACTGAAGCTTTCTTT.

The chain links TRBV5-8 to TRBJ1-2; TRBD1 agrees at 9 bases. Germline CDR1 SGHTS, CDR2 YDEGEE. Losses at the gene ends were 4 bases for V and 4 bases for J; bases not matched to a gene: 8. CDR3 length: 15 residues. The CDR3 nucleotides read TGTGCCAGCAGCCCTCCGGGACAGGGCGGCTATGGCTACACCTTC. It yields the protein CASSPPGQGGYGYTF.

This clone appeared once. V gene TRBV2 combines with J gene TRBJ2-5, with 8 bases aligning to TRBD2. CDR3 length: 13 residues. After removal of 10 bases from V and 5 bases from J, the junction contained 9 bases not matched to a gene. The V gene's germline CDR1 is SNHLY and CDR2 FYNNEI. CDR3 sequence: CATHRGGRETQYF. The CDR3 DNA reads as TGTGCCACCCACCGGGGGGGCCGGGAGACCCAGTACTTC.

The chain links TRBV10-1 to TRBJ2-7; TRBD1 might be the D (5 bases). Germline V gene sequence: CDR1 WNHNN, CDR2 SYGVQD (reference sequence). The CDR3 runs to 15 residues. V shed 3 bases and J shed 0 bases, with 12 bases lying between them. The CDR3 DNA reads TGCGCCAGCAGTGAAGCTTGGCAGGGCTCCTACGAGCAGTACTTC. Translating gives CASSEAWQGSYEQYF.

V is TRBV7-8 and J is TRBJ2-7, with TRBD1 as a possible D gene (5 bases). V was cut by 2 bases and J by 0 bases, with 14 bases left in between. Germline V gives CDR1 SGHVS, CDR2 FQNEAQ. The length of the CDR3 is 16 residues. The CDR3 loop is CASSLIGAESSYEQYF. The CDR3 nucleotides read TGTGCCAGCAGCTTAATTGGGGCAGAGAGCTCCTACGAGCAGTACTTC.

The chain has TRBV7-9 and TRBJ2-1, with 16 positions matching TRBD2. Germline CDR1 SEHNR, CDR2 FQNEAQ (reference sequence). The CDR3 extends over 18 amino acids. V shed 6 bases and J 2 bases; nucleotides not matched to a gene: 7. This CDR3 is CASSAGTSGGETYNEQFF. The CDR3, as DNA: TGTGCCAGCAGTGCCGGGACTAGCGGGGGGGAAACCTACAATGAGCAGTTCTTC.